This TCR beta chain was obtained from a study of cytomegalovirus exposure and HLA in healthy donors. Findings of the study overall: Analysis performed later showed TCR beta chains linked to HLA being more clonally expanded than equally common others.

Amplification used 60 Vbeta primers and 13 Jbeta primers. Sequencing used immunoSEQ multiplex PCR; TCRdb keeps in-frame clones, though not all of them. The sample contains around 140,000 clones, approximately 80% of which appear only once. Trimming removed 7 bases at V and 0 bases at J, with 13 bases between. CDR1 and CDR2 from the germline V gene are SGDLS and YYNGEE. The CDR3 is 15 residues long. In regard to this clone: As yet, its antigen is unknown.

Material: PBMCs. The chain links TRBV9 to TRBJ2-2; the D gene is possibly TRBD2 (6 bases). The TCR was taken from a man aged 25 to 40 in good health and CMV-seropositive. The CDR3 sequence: CASRPGGTNTGELFF. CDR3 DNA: TGTGCCAGCCGCCCTGGCGGGACGAACACCGGGGAGCTGTTTTTT.